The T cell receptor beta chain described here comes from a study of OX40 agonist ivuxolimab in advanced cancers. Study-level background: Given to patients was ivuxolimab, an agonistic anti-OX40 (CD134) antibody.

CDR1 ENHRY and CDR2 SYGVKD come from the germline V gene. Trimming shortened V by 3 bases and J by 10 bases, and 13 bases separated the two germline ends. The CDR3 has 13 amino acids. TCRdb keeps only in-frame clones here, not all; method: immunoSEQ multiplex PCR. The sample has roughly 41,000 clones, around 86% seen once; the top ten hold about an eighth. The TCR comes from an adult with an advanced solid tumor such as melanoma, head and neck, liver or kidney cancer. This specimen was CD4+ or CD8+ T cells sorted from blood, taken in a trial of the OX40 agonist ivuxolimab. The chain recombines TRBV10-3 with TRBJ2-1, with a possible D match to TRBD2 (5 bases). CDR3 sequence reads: CAISDKLAAEQFF. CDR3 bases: TGTGCCATCAGTGACAAGCTAGCAGCAGAGCAGTTCTTC.